This T cell receptor beta chain comes out of a study of blood T cell repertoires in COVID-19. Study as a whole: From T cells, B-cell-depleted T cells, or PBMCs came the material, which was cDNA or gDNA.

The cohort comprised adults aged about 18 to 90 years residing in about two dozen US areas. Profiling relied on immunoSEQ multiplex PCR, and the TCRdb table lists in-frame clones only, not all of them. The sample yields nearly 400,000 clones, roughly 89% seen once. Germline CDR1 and CDR2: SGDLS and YYNGEE. With 0 bases removed from V and 3 bases from J, the gap between germline ends came to 13 bases. The CDR3 is made up of 15 amino acids. This chain uses TRBV9 with TRBJ2-7, with D possibly TRBD1 on 6 matching bases. The sequence came from a woman aged 25 to 45 who had recovered from COVID-19. Sequenced: PBMCs or T cells enriched from blood (not recorded which). In DNA, the CDR3 is TGTGCCAGCAGCGTAGGGACAGACCAAAACTACGAGCAGTACTTC. Its translation is CASSVGTDQNYEQYF.